The 3 T cell receptor beta chains presented below share a single source sample, sequenced in a study of T cells in Graves' hyperthyroidism and ophthalmopathy (dated by TCRdb to about 2019). Libraries were built with multiplex PCR. The sequencing machine was an Illumina HiSeq 2000. Amplification of TCR beta CDR3 regions was carried out from RNA transcripts. The first round of RT-PCR for the TCR CDR3 was performed with the HTBI primer set and the Qiagen OneStep RT-PCR kit. TCRdb passed the public sequencing reads through fastp at Q25 and MiXCR, retaining productive beta sequences. Rows with a matching CDR3 protein are joined into one entry that keeps the most common DNA and genes. Within this sample are roughly 570,000 distinct CDR3 sequences, with around 46% of them counted one time only. Together, the top ten hold roughly 19% of the sample. The specimen sequenced was peripheral blood or thyroid tissue (not recorded which). These receptors all come from an adult woman with Graves' disease, either hyperthyroidism or ophthalmopathy (not recorded which).

In this sample, this clonotype turned up many times. The chain joins TRBV7-3 to TRBJ2-2; TRBD1 matches at 7 bases. The ends lost 5 bases at V and 3 bases at J; junction bases unmatched: 6. CDR1 is SGHTA, CDR2 FQGTGA, per germline. The CDR3 has 15 amino acids. CDR3 DNA: TGTGCCAGCAGCGCACCAGGGGGAGACACCGGGGAGCTGTTTTTT. Its protein product is CASSAPGGDTGELFF.

The J gene is TRBJ2-7, the V gene TRBV25-1, with D uncertain. V lost 10 bases and J 4 bases, leaving 23 bases between the germline ends. The CDR3 is made up of 15 amino acids. CDR1 MGHDK and CDR2 SYGVNS come from the germline V gene. The chain's CDR3 is CANSSTAVVGYEQYF. The CDR3 region has the DNA TGTGCCAACAGCAGTACAGCTGTAGTCGGGTACGAGCAGTACTTC.

This clonotype was recorded once. This sequence joins TRBV7-2 and TRBJ2-2; TRBD2 matches 9 bases. The ends lost 3 bases at V and 5 bases at J; junction bases unmatched: 7. The V gene's germline CDR1 is SGHTA and CDR2 FQGNSA. The CDR3 is 16 residues long. The CDR3 loop is CASSFSGSSRTGELFF. The CDR3, as DNA: TGTGCCAGCAGCTTTAGCGGGAGTAGCAGAACCGGGGAGCTGTTTTTT.